What follows is one T cell receptor beta chain and its context. The antigen remains unidentified. Other DNA sequences of this sample code for an identical CDR3. This entry is derived from a study of cytomegalovirus exposure and HLA in healthy donors. Study overall: Membership in the Caucasian-associated ancestry cluster was found for around 81% of 300 to 500 genotyped donors.

Study-level findings and limits: In a later analysis, compared with equally common non-associated chains, HLA-associated beta chains were more expanded. There were several of the most significant clusters that appeared linked to common viral pathogens in a later analysis.

V gave up 0 bases and J gave up 3 bases, with 6 bases separating them. This CDR3 comprises 13 residues. Per the germline V gene, CDR1 is SGHDT and CDR2 is YYEEEE. The PCR made use of 60 Vbeta and 13 Jbeta primers. Profiling relied on immunoSEQ multiplex PCR, and the TCRdb table lists in-frame clones only, not all of them. The sample lists under 300,000 clones, roughly four fifths occurring once. The sample consisted of PBMCs. The chain recombines TRBV5-6 with TRBJ1-2, with a possible D match to TRBD1 (5 bases). The TCR sequence derives from a woman aged 60 to 75 in good health and CMV-seropositive. For the CDR3, the DNA is TGTGCCAGCAGCTTGGAAGGGGACTATGGCTACACCTTC. Its translation: CASSLEGDYGYTF.